This entry lists 20 T cell receptor beta chains sequenced from one sample in a study of tumor-infiltrating lymphocytes in primary liver carcinoma. Unsorted whole blood served as the source of blood RNA, and germline DNA was extracted as well. Constant-region priming of around 490 ng total RNA yielded TCR beta cDNA. Researchers made the TCR beta libraries by running three nested multiplex PCR rounds with slightly modified ARM-PCR. Amplification in the first two PCR rounds was performed using TRBV1-TRBV30 forward primers and a C-beta reverse primer for 10 cycles each. TCRdb called the multiplex PCR reads again in MiXCR, with one record for every CDR3 protein. The sample holds 250,000 to 400,000 distinct CDR3 sequences, 65% seen once. Sequences were obtained from peripheral blood. The receptor set was obtained from a man aged 35 to 55 with primary liver carcinoma and hepatitis B virus infection.

This clonotype was seen repeatedly, ten times or more. The chain links TRBV6-2 or TRBV6-3 to TRBJ1-5; D possibly corresponds to TRBD1 (6 bases). Looked up from germline, CDR1 is MNHEY and CDR2 is SVGEGT. The CDR3 sequence is 17 residues long. Trimming left V 0 bases short and J 6 bases short, with 18 bases between. CDR3 nucleotide sequence: TGTGCCAGCAGTTACTCATTCGGAACAGGGAACGGTCAGCCCCAGCATTTT. This gives the protein CASSYSFGTGNGQPQHF.

There are a few counts of this clonotype. The V gene is TRBV4-1, the J gene TRBJ2-1, with TRBD2 identical over 8 bases. The junction had 4 bases not matched to a gene; V was cut back by 0 bases and J by 3 bases. Germline V gene lookup returns CDR1 MGHRA and CDR2 YSYEKL. The CDR3 runs to 16 residues. In DNA form, the CDR3 reads TGCGCCAGCAGCCAAGAGGGAGCGGGAGTCTACAATGAGCAGTTCTTC. Its translation is CASSQEGAGVYNEQFF.

At least ten counts were recorded for this clonotype. The rearrangement joins TRBV29-1 to TRBJ1-5, with D possibly being TRBD1 (6 bases). There are 12 residues in the CDR3. V was pared by 6 bases and J by 6 bases, with 12 bases between. Looked up from germline, CDR1 is SQVTM and CDR2 is ANQGSEA. DNA for the CDR3: TGCAGCGTCAAAGAGGGGGGTCAGCCCCAGCATTTT. Translating it yields CSVKEGGQPQHF.

This clonotype has a handful of counts. One end of the junction fails to match germline, which may point to a read error. The chain links TRBV13 to TRBJ2-1; maybe TRBD2 (5 bases). The CDR3 runs 16 residues. The germline V gene encodes CDR1 PRHDT and CDR2 FYEKMQ (reference sequence). CDR3 bases: TGTGTCAGCAGCTCCTATTTAGCGAGCTCCTACAATGAGCAGTTCTTC. Residues: CVSSSYLASSYNEQFF.

In regard to this clonotype: A much larger clone is a single base away; this may be a read error. The rearrangement uses TRBV10-2 and TRBJ2-3; D unclear. The CDR3 is 11 amino acids. Between the trimmed V and J ends, which lost 4 bases and 9 bases, there was a span of 8 bases. CDR1 WSHSY and CDR2 SAAADI come from the germline V gene. CDR3 sequence: CASSGLETQYF. The CDR3 nucleotides are TGCGCCAGCAGTGGGTTAGAAACGCAGTATTTT.

As regards this clonotype: A clone one base away is much larger, so this may be a read error. The gene calls are TRBV7-8 and TRBJ2-3; D may match TRBD1 or TRBD2 (5 bases each). The germline V gene encodes CDR1 SGHVS and CDR2 FQNEAQ. The CDR3 length is 14 residues. The CDR3 nucleotides read TGTGCCAGGAGCTTTGGGGACGGTGTAGATACGCAGTATTTT. It translates to CARSFGDGVDTQYF.

For this clonotype: One junction end disagrees with the germline gene, perhaps due to a read error. This chain uses TRBV11-1 with TRBJ2-2; possible D gene TRBD1, 6 bases. Germline CDR1 and CDR2: SGHAT and FQDESV (reference sequence). The length of the CDR3 is 16 residues. This CDR3 reads CTSDLRSGQNTGELFF. In nucleotides, the CDR3 is TGTACCAGCGACTTACGGTCGGGACAGAACACCGGGGAGCTGTTTTTT.

Worth noting for this clonotype: A much larger clonotype is one base distant, so this may be a read error. This rearrangement joins TRBV4-3 to TRBJ2-3; D possibly corresponds to TRBD2 (6 bases). The V gene lost 1 base and the J gene lost 2 bases, with 16 bases spanning the gap. The length of the CDR3 is 17 residues. Looked up from germline, CDR1 is LGHNA and CDR2 is YSLEER. In DNA, the CDR3 is TGCGCCAGCAGCCAAGGTTTAGCTAGCGAAGTCACAGATACGCAGTATTTT. Amino acid sequence: CASSQGLASEVTDTQYF.

As for this clonotype: An end of the junction differs from the germline gene, which may be a read error. V gene TRBV11-1 combines with J gene TRBJ2-1; no definite D call. This CDR3 contains 16 residues. The V gene's germline CDR1 is SGHAT and CDR2 FQDESV (reference sequence). The CDR3 nucleotides are TGTGACAGCAGCCCCTCCTCTGTCCTCCCCTACAATGAGCAGTTCTTC. It specifies CDSSPSSVLPYNEQFF.

As concerns this clonotype: This may arise from a read error, as a much more abundant clone is one base away. The J gene is TRBJ1-1, the V gene TRBV12-3 or TRBV12-4; D remains unclear. The CDR3 has 13 residues. V was shortened by 7 bases and J by 0 bases, with 9 bases between the two germline ends. In DNA, the CDR3 is TGTGCCAGCACTTTTACAGTGAACACTGAAGCTTTCTTT. Translated: CASTFTVNTEAFF.

This clonotype came up a few times. A much bigger clone sits one base away, suggesting this may be a read error. The rearrangement uses TRBV4-2 and TRBJ1-4; tentative D call: TRBD1 (5 bases). Germline V CDR1 and CDR2: LGHNA, YNFKEQ. The CDR3 loop spans 15 amino acids. The CDR3: CVSSQGSVGERKLFF. The CDR3 nucleotides read TGTGTCAGCAGCCAAGGGTCCGTGGGGGAAAGAAAACTGTTTTTT.

Worth noting for this clonotype: A much larger clone lies one base from this, so it may be a read error. This chain uses TRBV4-2 with TRBJ1-1; D not certain. V was pared by 3 bases and J by 1 base, with 12 bases between. Germline V lookup: CDR1 LGHNA, CDR2 YNFKEQ. The CDR3 runs to 15 residues. In DNA form, the CDR3 reads TGTGCCAGCAGCCAGCCGGTGGGAAGGAACACTGAAGCTTTCTTT. Protein: CASSQPVGRNTEAFF.

On this clonotype itself: One junction end disagrees with the germline gene, perhaps due to a read error. The genes are TRBV12-3 or TRBV12-4 and TRBJ2-1; D gene ambiguous. This CDR3 spans 14 amino acids. CDR3 protein: CASKEMSSYNEQLF. As DNA, the CDR3 is TGCGCCAGCAAGGAGATGAGCTCCTACAATGAGCAGCTCTTC.

The V call is TRBV12-3 or TRBV12-4, the J call TRBJ2-3; D may be TRBD2 (5 bases). Trimming cost V 8 bases and J 4 bases, with 13 bases left between them. The CDR3 is 13 amino acids. The CDR3 is CASGSEGPDTQYF. Written as DNA, the CDR3 is TGTGCCAGCGGGTCAGAGGGCCCAGATACGCAGTATTTT.

The chain uses TRBV10-3 and TRBJ1-2; D unclear. Trimming took off 7 bases at V and 7 bases at J, with 22 bases between the two ends. Germline V gene sequence: CDR1 ENHRY, CDR2 SYGVKD. This CDR3 contains 15 residues. CDR3 in amino acids: CAITLGPPLRSGYTF. CDR3 nucleotide sequence: TGTGCCATCACCCTAGGACCTCCCCTTCGTAGTGGCTACACCTTC.

The chain joins TRBV28 to TRBJ2-2; no definite D call. The ends were cut back, 8 bases at V and 9 bases at J, with 16 bases in the middle. The germline gives CDR1 MDHEN, CDR2 SYDVKM. The length of the CDR3 is 13 residues. Here the CDR3 DNA reads TGTGCCAGCGGGAATCCTTCACCGAGGGAGCTGTTTTTT. Translation: CASGNPSPRELFF.

With regard to this clonotype: A read error may be the cause here, since a much bigger clone is one base away. This rearrangement joins TRBV4-1 to TRBJ2-7, with 10 bases fitting TRBD2. This CDR3 is 16 amino acids long. Germline-derived CDR1 and CDR2 are MGHRA and YSYEKL. V trimming: 5 bases; J trimming: 1 base; junction bases outside the gene matches: 8. The CDR3 nucleotides are TGCGCCAGCAGCTATCTAGCGGGAGACATGTCCTACGAGCAGTACTTC. Protein: CASSYLAGDMSYEQYF.

V is TRBV6-1 and J is TRBJ2-7; 8 positions agree with TRBD2. From germline, CDR1 is MNHNS and CDR2 SASEGT. This CDR3 spans 12 amino acids. For the CDR3, the DNA is TGTGTCATCAATAGCGGGGCCTACGAGCAGTACTTC. It codes for CVINSGAYEQYF.

This clonotype was detected ten times or more. This chain links TRBV29-1 with TRBJ2-3, with 9 nucleotides matching TRBD1. With V trimmed by 3 bases and J by 4 bases, 11 bases remained unmatched. The CDR3 has 16 residues. Germline-derived CDR1 and CDR2 are SQVTM and ANQGSEA. CDR3 sequence: CSVEGDRDRVPDTQYF. The CDR3 region has the DNA TGCAGCGTTGAGGGGGACCGGGACAGGGTACCAGATACGCAGTATTTT.

About this clonotype: At one of its ends the junction is not consistent with the germline gene, which may arise from a read error. The chain recombines TRBV6-2 or TRBV6-3 with TRBJ1-5; no firm D call. The CDR3 consists of 13 residues. The germline V gene has CDR1 MNHEY and CDR2 SVGEGT. CDR3 nucleotide sequence: TGTGCCAGCAGTTACCGGACCGAGCAGCCCCAACATTTT. The encoded protein is CASSYRTEQPQHF.